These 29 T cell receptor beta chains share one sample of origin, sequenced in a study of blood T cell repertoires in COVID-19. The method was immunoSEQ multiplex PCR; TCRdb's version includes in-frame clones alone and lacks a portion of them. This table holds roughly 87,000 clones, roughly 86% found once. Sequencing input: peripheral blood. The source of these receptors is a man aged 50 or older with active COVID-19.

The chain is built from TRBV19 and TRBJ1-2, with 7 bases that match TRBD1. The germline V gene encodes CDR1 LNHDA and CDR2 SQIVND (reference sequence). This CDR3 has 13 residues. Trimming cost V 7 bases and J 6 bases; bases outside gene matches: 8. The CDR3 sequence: CASTSGGTHGYTF. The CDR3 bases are TGTGCCAGTACGTCAGGGGGAACTCATGGCTACACCTTC.

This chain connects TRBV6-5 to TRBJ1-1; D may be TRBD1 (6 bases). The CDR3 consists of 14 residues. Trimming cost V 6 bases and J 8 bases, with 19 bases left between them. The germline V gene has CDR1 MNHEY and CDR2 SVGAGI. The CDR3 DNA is TGTGCCAGCAGCAGGGACAATTTGGGAATAGAAGCTTTCTTT. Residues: CASSRDNLGIEAFF.

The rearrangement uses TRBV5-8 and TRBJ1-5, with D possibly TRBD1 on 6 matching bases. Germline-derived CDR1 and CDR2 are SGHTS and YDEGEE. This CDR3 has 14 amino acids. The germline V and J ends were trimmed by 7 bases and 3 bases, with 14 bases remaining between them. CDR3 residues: CASSLGDINQPQHF. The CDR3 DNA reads TGTGCCAGCTCGCTTGGGGACATCAATCAGCCCCAGCATTTT.

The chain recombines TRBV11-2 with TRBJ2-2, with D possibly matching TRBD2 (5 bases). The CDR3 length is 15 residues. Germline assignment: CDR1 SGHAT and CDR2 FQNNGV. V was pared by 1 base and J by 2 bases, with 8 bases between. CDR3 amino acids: CASSLGSGNTGELFF. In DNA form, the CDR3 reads TGTGCCAGCAGCTTAGGGAGCGGAAACACCGGGGAGCTGTTTTTT.

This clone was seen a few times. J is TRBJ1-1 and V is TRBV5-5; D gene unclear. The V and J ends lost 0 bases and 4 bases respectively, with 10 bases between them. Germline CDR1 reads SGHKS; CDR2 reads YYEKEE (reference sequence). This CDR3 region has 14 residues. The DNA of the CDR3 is TGTGCCAGCAGCTTGGTAGGTAGGAGCACTGAAGCTTTCTTT. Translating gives CASSLVGRSTEAFF. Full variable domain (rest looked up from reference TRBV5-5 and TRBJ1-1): DAGVTQSPTHLIKTRGQQVTLRCSPISGHKSVSWYQQVLGQGPQFIFQYYEKEERGRGNFPDRFSARQFPNYSSELNVNALLLGDSALYLCASSLVGRSTEAFFGQGTRLTVV.

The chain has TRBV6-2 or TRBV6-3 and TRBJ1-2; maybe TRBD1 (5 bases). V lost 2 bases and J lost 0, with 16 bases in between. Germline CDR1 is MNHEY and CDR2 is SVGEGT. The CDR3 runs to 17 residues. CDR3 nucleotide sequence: TGTGCCAGCAGTTACGGGTCAACAGGCGTATCTAACTATGGCTACACCTTC. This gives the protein CASSYGSTGVSNYGYTF.

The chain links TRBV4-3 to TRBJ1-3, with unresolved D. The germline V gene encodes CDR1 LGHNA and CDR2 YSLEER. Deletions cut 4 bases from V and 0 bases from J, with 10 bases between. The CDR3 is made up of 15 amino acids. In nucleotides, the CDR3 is TGCGCCAGCAGCCCCCTCCCGAGCTCTGGAAACACCATATATTTT. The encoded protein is CASSPLPSSGNTIYF.

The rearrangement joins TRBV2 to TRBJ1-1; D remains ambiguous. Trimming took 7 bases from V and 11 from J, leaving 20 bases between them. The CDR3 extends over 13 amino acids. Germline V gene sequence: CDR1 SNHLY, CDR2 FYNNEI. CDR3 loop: CASTVAPHRDAFF. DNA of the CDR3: TGTGCCAGCACCGTAGCCCCACACCGGGATGCTTTCTTT.

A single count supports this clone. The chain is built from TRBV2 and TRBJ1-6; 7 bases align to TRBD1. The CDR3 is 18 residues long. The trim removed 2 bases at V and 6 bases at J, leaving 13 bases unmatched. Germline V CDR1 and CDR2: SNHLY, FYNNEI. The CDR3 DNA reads TGTGCCAGCAGTGAAAGGGGGCTACGCTTCGGGATTAATTCACCCCTCCACTTT. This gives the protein CASSERGLRFGINSPLHF.

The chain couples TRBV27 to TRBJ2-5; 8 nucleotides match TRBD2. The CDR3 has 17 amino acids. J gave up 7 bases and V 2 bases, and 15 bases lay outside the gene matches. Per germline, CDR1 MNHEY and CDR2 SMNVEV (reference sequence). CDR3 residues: CASSLGEGSGEAGTQYF. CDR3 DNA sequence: TGTGCCAGCAGTTTAGGAGAGGGTAGCGGGGAGGCAGGGACCCAGTACTTC.

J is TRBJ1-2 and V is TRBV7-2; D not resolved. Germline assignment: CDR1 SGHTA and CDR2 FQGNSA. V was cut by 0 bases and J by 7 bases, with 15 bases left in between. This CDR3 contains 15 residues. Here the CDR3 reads CASSLAERARGGYTF. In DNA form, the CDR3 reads TGTGCCAGCAGCTTAGCGGAGCGGGCCCGGGGTGGCTACACCTTC. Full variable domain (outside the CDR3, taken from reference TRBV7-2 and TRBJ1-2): GAGVSQSPSNKVTEKGKDVELRCDPISGHTALYWYRQSLGQGLEFLIYFQGNSAPDKSGLPSDRFSAERTGGSVSTLTIQRTQQEDSAVYLCASSLAERARGGYTFGSGTRLTVV.

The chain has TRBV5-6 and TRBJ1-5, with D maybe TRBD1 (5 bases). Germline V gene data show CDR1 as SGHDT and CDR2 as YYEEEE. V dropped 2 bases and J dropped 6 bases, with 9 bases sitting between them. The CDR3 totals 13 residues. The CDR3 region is CASSFQGTQPQHF. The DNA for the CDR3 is TGTGCCAGCAGCTTTCAGGGAACTCAGCCCCAGCATTTT.

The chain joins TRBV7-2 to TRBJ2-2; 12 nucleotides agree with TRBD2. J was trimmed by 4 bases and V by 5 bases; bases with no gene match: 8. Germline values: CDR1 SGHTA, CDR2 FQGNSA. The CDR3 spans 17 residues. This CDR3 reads CASSPRGTSGFTGELFF. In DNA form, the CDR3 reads TGTGCCAGCAGCCCAAGAGGGACTAGCGGGTTCACCGGGGAGCTGTTTTTT.

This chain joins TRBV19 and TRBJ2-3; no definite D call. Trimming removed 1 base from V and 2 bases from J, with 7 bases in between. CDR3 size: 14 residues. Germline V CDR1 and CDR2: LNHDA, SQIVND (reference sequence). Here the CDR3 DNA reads TGTGCCAGTAGTATAGGCCTATTCACAGATACGCAGTATTTT. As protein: CASSIGLFTDTQYF.

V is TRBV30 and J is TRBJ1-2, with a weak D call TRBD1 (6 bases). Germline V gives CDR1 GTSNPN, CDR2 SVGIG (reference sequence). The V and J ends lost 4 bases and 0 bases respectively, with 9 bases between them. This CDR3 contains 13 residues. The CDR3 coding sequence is TGTGCCTGGACGGGACAACCTAACTATGGCTACACCTTC. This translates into CAWTGQPNYGYTF.

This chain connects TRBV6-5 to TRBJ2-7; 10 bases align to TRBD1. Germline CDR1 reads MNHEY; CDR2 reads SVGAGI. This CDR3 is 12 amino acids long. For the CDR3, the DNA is TGTGGGGGACAGGGGATCACCTACGAGCAGTACTTC. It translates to CGGQGITYEQYF.

The DNA of the CDR3 is TGTGCCTGGAGTGTAGGGACAGGGGCTGAAGCTTTCTTT. Its translation: CAWSVGTGAEAFF. The chain joins TRBV30 to TRBJ1-1; 10 positions match TRBD1. The CDR3 runs to 13 residues. Germline V gene lookup returns CDR1 GTSNPN and CDR2 SVGIG (reference sequence). V gave up 0 bases and J gave up 6 bases; unmatched junction bases: 1.

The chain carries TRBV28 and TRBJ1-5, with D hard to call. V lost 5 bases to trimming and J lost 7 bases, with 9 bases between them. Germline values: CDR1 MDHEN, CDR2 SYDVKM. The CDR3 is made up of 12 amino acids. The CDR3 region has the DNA TGTGCCAGCAGTCCACCGCGACAGCCCCAGCATTTT. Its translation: CASSPPRQPQHF.

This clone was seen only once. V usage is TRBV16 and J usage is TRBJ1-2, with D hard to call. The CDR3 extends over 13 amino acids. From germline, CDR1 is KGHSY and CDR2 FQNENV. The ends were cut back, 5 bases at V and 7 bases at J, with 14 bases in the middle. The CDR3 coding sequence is TGTGCCAGCAGCTTAAACCAAGACACTGGCTACACCTTC. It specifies CASSLNQDTGYTF. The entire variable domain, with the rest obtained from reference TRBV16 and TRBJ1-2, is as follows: GEEVAQTPKHLVRGEGQKAKLYCAPIKGHSYVFWYQQVLKNEFKFLISFQNENVFDETGMPKERFSAKCLPNSPCSLEIQATKLEDSAVYFCASSLNQDTGYTFGSGTRLTVV.

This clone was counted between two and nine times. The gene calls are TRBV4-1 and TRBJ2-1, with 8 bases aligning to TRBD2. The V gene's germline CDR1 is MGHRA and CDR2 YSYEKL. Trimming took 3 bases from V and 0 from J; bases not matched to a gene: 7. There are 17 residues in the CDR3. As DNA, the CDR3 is TGCGCCAGCAGCCATAGCGGGGACGCATTCTCCTACAATGAGCAGTTCTTC. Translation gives CASSHSGDAFSYNEQFF.

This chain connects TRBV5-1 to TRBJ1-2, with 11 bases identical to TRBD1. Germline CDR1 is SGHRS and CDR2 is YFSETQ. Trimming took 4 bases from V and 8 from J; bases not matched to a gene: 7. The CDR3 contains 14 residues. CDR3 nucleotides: TGCGCCAGCAGCCCAGGACAGGGGGCAATGGGCTACACCTTC. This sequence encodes CASSPGQGAMGYTF.

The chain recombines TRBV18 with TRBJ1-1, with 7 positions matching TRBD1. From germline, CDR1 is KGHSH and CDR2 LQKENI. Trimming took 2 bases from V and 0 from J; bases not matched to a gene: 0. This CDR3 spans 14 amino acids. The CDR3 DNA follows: TGTGCCAGCTCACCAGGACAGGTGAACACTGAAGCTTTCTTT. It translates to CASSPGQVNTEAFF.

CDR3 nucleotide sequence: TGTGCCACTACAGGACAGGACACAGATACGCAGTATTTT. Translating gives CATTGQDTDTQYF. The chain carries TRBV19 and TRBJ2-3, with 7 bases identical to TRBD1. CDR3 length equals 13 residues. Germline-derived CDR1 and CDR2 are LNHDA and SQIVND (reference sequence). The V gene end was trimmed by 10 bases and the J gene end by 2 bases; junction bases not matched to a gene: 6.

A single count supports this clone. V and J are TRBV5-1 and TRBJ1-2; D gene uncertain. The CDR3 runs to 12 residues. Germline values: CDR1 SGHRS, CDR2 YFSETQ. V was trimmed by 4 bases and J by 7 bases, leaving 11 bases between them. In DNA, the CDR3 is TGCGCCAGCAGCCCTCCAGGTGGTGGCTACACCTTC. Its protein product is CASSPPGGGYTF.

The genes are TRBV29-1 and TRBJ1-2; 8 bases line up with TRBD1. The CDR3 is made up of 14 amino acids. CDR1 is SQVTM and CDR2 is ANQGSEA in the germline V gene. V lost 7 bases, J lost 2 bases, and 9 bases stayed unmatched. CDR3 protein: CSAPQGAGNYGYTF. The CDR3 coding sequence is TGCAGCGCCCCTCAGGGGGCGGGAAACTATGGCTACACCTTC.

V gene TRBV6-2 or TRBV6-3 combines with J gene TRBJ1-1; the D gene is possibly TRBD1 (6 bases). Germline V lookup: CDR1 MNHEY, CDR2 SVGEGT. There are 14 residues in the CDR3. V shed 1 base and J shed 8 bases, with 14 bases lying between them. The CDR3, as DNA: TGTGCCAGCAGTTACTATCGGACAGAGTTGGAAGCTTTCTTT. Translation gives CASSYYRTELEAFF.

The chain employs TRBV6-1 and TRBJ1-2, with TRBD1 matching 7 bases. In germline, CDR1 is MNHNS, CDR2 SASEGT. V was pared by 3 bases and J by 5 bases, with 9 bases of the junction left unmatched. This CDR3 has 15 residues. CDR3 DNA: TGTGCCAGCAGTGAGCTTGCAGGGGGAGATTATGGCTACACCTTC. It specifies CASSELAGGDYGYTF.

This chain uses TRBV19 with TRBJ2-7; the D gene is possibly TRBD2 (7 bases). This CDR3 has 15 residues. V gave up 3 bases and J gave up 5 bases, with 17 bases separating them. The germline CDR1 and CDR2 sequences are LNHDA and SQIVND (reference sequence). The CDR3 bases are TGTGCCAGTAGTATCACGGGGGGCGAGGCTAACGAGCAGTACTTC. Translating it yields CASSITGGEANEQYF.

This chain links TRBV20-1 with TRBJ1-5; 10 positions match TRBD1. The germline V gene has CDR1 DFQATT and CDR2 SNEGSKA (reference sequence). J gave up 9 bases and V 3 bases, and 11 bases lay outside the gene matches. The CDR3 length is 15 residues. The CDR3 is CSASTSTGGVGPQHF. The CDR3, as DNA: TGCAGTGCTAGTACCTCGACAGGGGGCGTGGGGCCCCAGCATTTT.